Included here is one T cell receptor beta chain sequence, with context. What antigen it recognizes has not been identified. No base quality information exists; no much larger clone differs at one position. The junction shows trimming of 1 base on V and 9 bases on J, plus 13 bases between the germline ends. The CDR3 starts with the cysteine, ends with the phenylalanine, and has 15 residues. Just the 45-base CDR3 DNA is kept, in frame starting at base 1. For CDR1 and CDR2, the germline V gene (reference sequence) lists LNHDA and SQIVND. The sample's treatment or condition label, decoded: live attenuated yellow fever vaccine strain. Two biological replicates of bulk PBMCs were collected at each blood-draw timepoint. PBMCs were isolated from peripheral blood using a standard Ficoll-Paque protocol. TriZol was used to extract RNA from bulk PBMCs, CD4 and CD8 fractions, and dextramer-positive and dextramer-negative fractions.

These data originate in a study of T cells after yellow fever vaccination (dated by TCRdb to between 2018 and 2021). For the study in its entirety: Libraries from fractions with low cell numbers were prepared with the SMART-Seq v4 Ultra Low Input RNA kit. To follow T-cell clones before and after both primary and booster YFV17D yellow fever vaccination, bulk TCR alpha and beta repertoires underwent longitudinal sequencing. The cohort comprised two healthy male donors, one aged 18 to 29 and one aged 30 to 40 years. Blood samples were taken at several timepoints before and after primary and secondary immunization, and bulk PBMC replicates and cell subsets were isolated.

Synthesis of TCR cDNA relied on 5'RACE template switching, a step that introduced a universal primer site along with unique molecular identifiers. Priming of cDNA synthesis was performed from both the TCR alpha and TCR beta constant segments. Library amplification involved two PCR steps, and the second step added sample barcodes and sequencing adapters. Sequencing of libraries was done on Illumina HiSeq 2500 (2x100 bp) or NovaSeq (2x150 bp). The source study handled its data this way. MIGEC was used to demultiplex reads and collapse the reads into UMI consensus sequences, and MiXCR was used for V(D)J alignment. Vaccine-responding clonotypes were defined with edgeR using replicate PBMC samples, requiring FDR below 0.01 and a log2 fold change above 5 up to day 15. Each bulk clonotype received a CD4 or CD8 identity based on whether the sequenced CD4 or CD8 repertoire contained that clonotype at higher abundance. TCRdb reprocessing: public reads trimmed at Q25 with fastp, clones called with MiXCR, in-frame beta chains kept. All rows with the same CDR3 protein become a single entry with the most common DNA and genes. In this record, the V and J calls reflect TCRdb's handling and not the investigators' own analysis. The sample table records approximately 510,000 distinct CDR3 sequences; around a fifth of these occur just once. 15% to 20% of the sample rests with the top ten.

General study outcomes and caveats: A small share of clonotypes was detected in both CD4 and CD8 compartments, with the overlap likely arising from convergent recombination. Computational filtering was required because FACS-sorted repertoires could contain abundant contaminating clonotypes from the bulk population. Because the study included only a couple of donors, the extent to which the findings can be generalized is limited. The secondary T-cell response was found to be weaker but faster than the primary response, with a peak reached on day 5 rather than on day 15. After the booster, most clones that had expanded after primary vaccination were detected again (approximately 96% of CD4 and around nine tenths of CD8), suggesting broad maintenance of memory.

Rearrangement joined TRBV19 to TRBJ1-6; TRBD1 is perhaps the D gene, given 5 matching bases. The sequence derives from a man between 18 and 35 years old who received the YFV17D yellow fever vaccine. The starting material was PBMCs, obtained roughly 20 days after the first yellow fever vaccination. In nucleotides, the sequence is TGTGCCAGTAGTATAGTGCAGGGTTCGGTTTCACCCCTCCACTTT. This gives the protein CASSIVQGSVSPLHF.